This note documents a single T cell receptor beta chain sequence. Some clones are missing from TCRdb's copy, which holds only in-frame ones; the method was immunoSEQ multiplex PCR. Here the sample spans 300,000 to 500,000 clones, roughly 90% being singletons. The sample originates from a study of blood T cell repertoires in COVID-19. CDR1 is SGHAT, CDR2 FQNNGV, per germline. The CDR3 is 13 amino acids. V shed 4 bases, J shed 11 bases, and the junction held 8 bases outside the gene matches. The sequence derives from a woman under 40 with acute COVID-19. The chain couples TRBV11-2 to TRBJ2-3; 8 bases match TRBD2. The specimen was PBMCs or T cells enriched from blood (not recorded which). The CDR3 reads CASSSERAGGQYF. CDR3 in DNA: TGTGCCAGCAGCTCCGAGCGGGCGGGGGGGCAGTATTTT.